The 30 T cell receptor beta chains listed next were all sequenced from one sample in a study of T-cell memory formation after mild COVID-19. TCRdb re-derived calls from the 5' RACE reads in MiXCR, one entry per CDR3 protein. The sample consists of fewer than 150,000 distinct CDR3 sequences, 11% to 15% of them appearing once. The sequencing input was PBMCs or a T cell subset sorted from them (not recorded which). These receptors were taken from an adult woman who had mild COVID-19 (a few samples of this study predate the infection). Cell type and time point are not known.

In its sample, this clonotype was seen a few times. V usage is TRBV29-1 and J usage is TRBJ2-1; D remains ambiguous. V lost 4 bases to trimming and J lost 4 bases, with 11 bases between them. The CDR3 extends over 13 amino acids. Germline-derived CDR1 and CDR2 are SQVTM and ANQGSEA. The CDR3 loop reads CSVAPPGYNEQFF. In DNA form, the CDR3 reads TGCAGCGTTGCCCCCCCCGGTTACAATGAGCAGTTCTTC.

This clonotype occurred many times. V is TRBV9 and J is TRBJ2-3; unclear D gene. CDR1 is SGDLS, CDR2 YYNGEE, per germline. V gave up 0 bases and J gave up 2 bases, with 10 bases separating them. The CDR3 has 15 amino acids. The CDR3 protein is CASSVGDQLTDTQYF. The CDR3 nucleotides read TGTGCCAGCAGCGTAGGTGACCAACTCACAGATACGCAGTATTTT.

The chain joins TRBV11-2 to TRBJ2-2, with D maybe TRBD2 (5 bases). This CDR3 is 16 amino acids long. Trimming left V 0 bases short and J 6 bases short, with 14 bases between. Germline V lookup: CDR1 SGHAT, CDR2 FQNNGV. CDR3 bases: TGTGCCAGCAGCTTAGATTTCGGAGGATCTTCCGGGGAGCTGTTTTTT. Translated: CASSLDFGGSSGELFF.

This clonotype was seen ten or more times. The V gene is TRBV7-6, the J gene TRBJ2-1; possibly TRBD2 for D (5 bases). Germline CDR1 is SGHVS and CDR2 is FNYEAQ. This CDR3 is built from 16 residues. Trimming took off 1 base at V and 1 base at J, with 11 bases between the two ends. The CDR3 nucleotides read TGTGCCAGCAGCTTAGGGATACTAGGATCCTACAATGAGCAGTTCTTC. Residues: CASSLGILGSYNEQFF.

This clonotype showed up just a few times. The chain employs TRBV27 and TRBJ2-5; 10 nucleotides align to TRBD1. The CDR3 totals 17 residues. Germline lookup yields CDR1 MNHEY and CDR2 SMNVEV (reference sequence). The V gene end was trimmed by 8 bases and the J gene end by 2 bases; junction bases not matched to a gene: 14. In DNA form, the CDR3 reads TGTGCCAGCGGTTGGACAGGGGGTTCCTTAATTCAAGAGACCCAGTACTTC. Protein sequence: CASGWTGGSLIQETQYF.

V gene TRBV29-1 combines with J gene TRBJ2-1; unclear D gene. The CDR3 loop spans 11 amino acids. Deletions cut 3 bases from V and 4 bases from J, with 4 bases between. Per germline, CDR1 SQVTM and CDR2 ANQGSEA. Here the CDR3 reads CSVDPYNEQFF. For the CDR3, the DNA is TGCAGCGTTGATCCTTACAATGAGCAGTTCTTC.

The genes are TRBV7-9 and TRBJ1-1, with TRBD1 as a possible D gene (6 bases). Per the germline V gene, CDR1 is SEHNR and CDR2 is FQNEAQ (reference sequence). V was clipped by 3 bases and J by 6 bases, with 8 bases between them. The CDR3 has 12 residues. CDR3 sequence: CASSFQGSEAFF. DNA for the CDR3: TGTGCCAGCAGCTTCCAGGGGTCTGAAGCTTTCTTT.

The rearrangement links TRBV18 to TRBJ1-1; no definite D call. V gave up 2 bases and J gave up 5 bases, with 15 bases separating them. Germline loops: CDR1 KGHSH, CDR2 LQKENI. The CDR3 consists of 15 residues. CDR3 amino acids: CASSPSSQGRTEAFF. The CDR3 DNA reads as TGTGCCAGCTCACCATCATCCCAAGGGAGGACTGAAGCTTTCTTT.

The V call is TRBV9, the J call TRBJ1-1; TRBD1 matches 10 bases. The J segment lost 0 bases and the V segment lost 3 bases, leaving 8 bases of the junction unmatched. This CDR3 is 17 amino acids long. Germline V CDR1 and CDR2: SGDLS, YYNGEE. CDR3 sequence: CASSGSSTGGMNTEAFF. The CDR3 nucleotides are TGTGCCAGCAGCGGAAGCTCGACAGGGGGCATGAACACTGAAGCTTTCTTT.

The table lists this clonotype with a few counts. The rearrangement uses TRBV19 and TRBJ2-1; 7 bases map to TRBD2. This CDR3 comprises 17 residues. Germline CDR1 LNHDA, CDR2 SQIVND (reference sequence). V gave up 3 bases and J gave up 3 bases; unmatched junction bases: 11. The CDR3 loop reads CASSIRGEGPVYNEQFF. CDR3 sequence (DNA): TGTGCCAGTAGTATTCGGGGGGAGGGACCCGTCTACAATGAGCAGTTCTTC.

This clonotype was observed a handful of times. The chain uses TRBV5-1 and TRBJ2-2, with D tentatively TRBD2 (5 bases). Germline values: CDR1 SGHRS, CDR2 YFSETQ. The CDR3 totals 15 residues. The V end was cut by 1 base, the J end by 4 bases, with 11 bases between. The chain's CDR3 is CASSLREAGTGELFF. The CDR3, as DNA: TGCGCCAGCAGCTTGAGAGAGGCGGGCACCGGGGAGCTGTTTTTT.

This clonotype turned up a few times. This chain joins TRBV2 and TRBJ2-1; D not certain. There are 11 residues in the CDR3. Germline CDR1 is SNHLY and CDR2 is FYNNEI. Trimming pared 4 bases from V and 7 bases from J, leaving 5 bases between. The CDR3 reads CASSAGNEQFF. CDR3 nucleotide sequence: TGTGCCAGCAGTGCGGGTAATGAGCAGTTCTTC.

The chain uses TRBV4-1 and TRBJ1-2; D possibly corresponds to TRBD1 (6 bases). V lost 0 bases, J lost 6 bases, and 17 bases lay in between. Germline V gene lookup returns CDR1 MGHRA and CDR2 YSYEKL. This CDR3 has 16 residues. The DNA for the CDR3 is TGCGCCAGCAGCCAAGATCGCGCGGGGGCTGAGGATGGCTACACCTTC. It translates to CASSQDRAGAEDGYTF.

This clonotype has only a few counts. V gene TRBV9 combines with J gene TRBJ2-1, with 12 bases matching TRBD2. The CDR3 runs to 15 residues. The junction had 7 bases not matched to a gene; V was cut back by 3 bases and J by 9 bases. Germline CDR1 is SGDLS and CDR2 is YYNGEE. The CDR3 loop is CASSASSGRASEQFF. CDR3 DNA: TGTGCCAGCAGCGCATCTAGCGGGAGGGCCAGTGAGCAGTTCTTC.

This clonotype was recorded many times. The chain combines TRBV7-8 with TRBJ2-1; TRBD2 matches 8 bases. CDR1 is SGHVS, CDR2 FQNEAQ, per germline. The CDR3 has 14 residues. V gave up 2 bases and J gave up 8 bases; unmatched junction bases: 5. For the CDR3, the DNA is TGTGCCAGCAGCTTACGGGGGGGGGCCGATGAGCAGTTCTTC. It specifies CASSLRGGADEQFF.

This clonotype was seen at least ten times. The V call is TRBV20-1, the J call TRBJ2-6; D ambiguous. V lost 3 bases and J lost 0, with 12 bases in between. There are 16 residues in the CDR3. Germline V gives CDR1 DFQATT, CDR2 SNEGSKA (reference sequence). CDR3 protein: CSASSASRSGANVLTF. In nucleotides, the CDR3 is TGCAGTGCTAGTTCGGCCAGCCGCTCTGGGGCCAACGTCCTGACTTTC.

CDR3 in amino acids: CASSKSWGATNEKLFF. CDR3 nucleotide sequence: TGTGCCAGTAGTAAAAGCTGGGGGGCAACTAATGAAAAACTGTTTTTT. The V call is TRBV19, the J call TRBJ1-4, with D perhaps matching TRBD1 (5 bases). Germline lookup yields CDR1 LNHDA and CDR2 SQIVND (reference sequence). The germline V and J ends were trimmed by 4 bases and 0 bases, with 12 bases remaining between them. This CDR3 is built from 16 residues.

As for this clonotype: One end of the junction fails to match germline, which may point to a read error. This chain links TRBV7-9 with TRBJ2-5; 11 bases align to TRBD2. CDR3 length: 17 amino acids. Germline-derived CDR1 and CDR2 are SEHNR and FQNEAQ (reference sequence). The CDR3, as DNA: TGTTCCAGCAGCTTTTCCTCGACTAGCGGGAAAAGAGAGACCCAGTACTTC. Translation gives CSSSFSSTSGKRETQYF.

There are a few counts of this clonotype. The rearrangement links TRBV19 to TRBJ2-2, with unresolved D. The CDR3 totals 12 residues. The germline V gene encodes CDR1 LNHDA and CDR2 SQIVND (reference sequence). Deletions cut 3 bases from V and 7 bases from J, with 6 bases between. The CDR3 reads CASSMAGGELFF. CDR3 DNA sequence: TGTGCCAGTAGTATGGCTGGCGGGGAGCTGTTTTTT. The whole variable domain, filled in from reference TRBV19 and TRBJ2-2, reads DGGITQSPKYLFRKEGQNVTLSCEQNLNHDAMYWYRQDPGQGLRLIYYSQIVNDFQKGDIAEGYSVSREKKESFPLTVTSAQKNPTAFYLCASSMAGGELFFGEGSRLTVL.

The rearrangement links TRBV10-2 to TRBJ2-7, with 10 positions matching TRBD2. CDR3 length equals 14 residues. Germline CDR1 and CDR2: WSHSY and SAAADI. The ends lost 6 bases at V and 6 bases at J; junction bases unmatched: 8. In nucleotides, the CDR3 is TGCGCCAGCAGCTTCGGGGTAGCGGGGGGCGAGCAGTACTTC. It translates to CASSFGVAGGEQYF.

This clonotype was picked up a small number of times. J is TRBJ2-2 and V is TRBV29-1; D unresolved. V was trimmed by 5 bases and J by 0 bases, leaving 7 bases between them. Germline values: CDR1 SQVTM, CDR2 ANQGSEA. This CDR3 spans 13 amino acids. In DNA, the CDR3 is TGCAGCGTTCAGGCCTCGAACACCGGGGAGCTGTTTTTT. Translation: CSVQASNTGELFF.

This clonotype was found a few times. The rearrangement links TRBV5-6 to TRBJ2-7; D may correspond to TRBD1 or TRBD2 (6 bases each). The CDR3 length is 14 residues. Germline CDR1 is SGHDT and CDR2 is YYEEEE. V shed 7 bases and J shed 0 bases, with 14 bases lying between them. Written as DNA, the CDR3 is TGTGCCAGCGGCAGGGGACTGGACTCCTACGAGCAGTACTTC. It codes for CASGRGLDSYEQYF. The whole variable domain, filled in from reference TRBV5-6 and TRBJ2-7, reads DAGVTQSPTHLIKTRGQQVTLRCSPKSGHDTVSWYQQALGQGPQFIFQYYEEEERQRGNFPDRFSGHQFPNYSSELNVNALLLGDSALYLCASGRGLDSYEQYFGPGTRLTVT.

In this sample, this clonotype turned up a few times. The chain recombines TRBV4-3 with TRBJ2-1; 7 bases map to TRBD1. The germline CDR1 and CDR2 sequences are LGHNA and YSLEER. This CDR3 has 15 amino acids. With V trimmed by 3 bases and J by 4 bases, 6 bases remained unmatched. The CDR3 DNA sequence: TGCGCCAGCAGCCAGGATCCGGGACAGTACAATGAGCAGTTCTTC. Protein product: CASSQDPGQYNEQFF.

There are a few counts of this clonotype. The chain employs TRBV12-3 or TRBV12-4 and TRBJ1-1, with 7 bases that match TRBD1. The CDR3 is 15 amino acids. Unmatched junction bases numbered 13, after V lost 5 bases and J lost 7 bases. The CDR3 region is CASSPTGVAVIEAFF. The CDR3 nucleotides read TGTGCCAGCAGTCCCACAGGGGTTGCGGTAATTGAAGCTTTCTTT.

The rearrangement joins TRBV7-2 to TRBJ2-7; TRBD1 agrees at 10 bases. Trimming removed 4 bases from V and 0 bases from J; junction bases left unmatched: 3. Germline-derived CDR1 and CDR2 are SGHTA and FQGNSA. The CDR3 has 15 amino acids. The CDR3 spells CASSSTGGISYEQYF. The DNA of the CDR3 is TGTGCCAGCAGCTCGACAGGGGGCATCTCCTACGAGCAGTACTTC.

This chain connects TRBV7-6 to TRBJ2-3, with 8 nucleotides matching TRBD2. Germline CDR1 SGHVS, CDR2 FNYEAQ. Trimming at V came to 5 bases and at J to 2 bases, leaving 6 bases not matched to a gene. This CDR3 has 15 residues. For the CDR3, the DNA is TGTGCCAGCAGCCCCCGGGGGGGAAACACAGATACGCAGTATTTT. Residues: CASSPRGGNTDTQYF. Using reference TRBV7-6 and TRBJ2-3 for the parts outside the CDR3, the full variable domain is GAGVSQSPRYKVTKRGQDVALRCDPISGHVSLYWYRQALGQGPEFLTYFNYEAQQDKSGLPNDRFSAERPEGSISTLTIQRTEQRDSAMYRCASSPRGGNTDTQYFGPGTRLTVL.

CDR3 DNA: TGTGCCAGCAAGCTAGCGGGGTCTCAAGAGACCCAGTACTTC. Amino acid sequence: CASKLAGSQETQYF. This chain uses TRBV7-9 with TRBJ2-5; 9 bases agree with TRBD2. This CDR3 is built from 14 residues. V lost 7 bases and J lost 2; bases outside the gene matches: 5. From germline, CDR1 is SEHNR and CDR2 FQNEAQ (reference sequence).

The chain couples TRBV7-3 to TRBJ2-2; tentatively, D is TRBD2 (5 bases). Trimming took 5 bases from V and 7 from J, leaving 11 bases between them. The CDR3 consists of 13 residues. CDR1 and CDR2 from the germline V gene are SGHTA and FQGTGA. The CDR3 loop is CASSPRGSGELFF. CDR3 nucleotides: TGTGCCAGCAGCCCCCGTGGGAGCGGGGAGCTGTTTTTT.

This chain links TRBV6-4 with TRBJ1-2; the match to TRBD1 covers 7 bases. The CDR3 length is 16 residues. V lost 0 bases and J lost 6; bases outside the gene matches: 10. Germline CDR1 reads MRHNA; CDR2 reads SNTAGT. Written as DNA, the CDR3 is TGTGCCAGCAGTGACTCATTGGTGACAGGGCGGGATGGCTACACCTTC. It specifies CASSDSLVTGRDGYTF.

J is TRBJ1-2 and V is TRBV7-9; 7 nucleotides agree with TRBD1. The CDR3 spans 16 residues. Germline trimming cut 5 bases from V and 6 bases from J; bases unmatched to any gene: 15. Looked up from germline, CDR1 is SEHNR and CDR2 is FQNEAQ (reference sequence). CDR3 amino acids: CASSRAGTEMVDGYTF. CDR3 nucleotide sequence: TGTGCCAGCAGCAGGGCCGGGACAGAAATGGTTGATGGCTACACCTTC.